These 28 T cell receptor beta chains were all obtained from the same sample, sequenced in a study of PD-1 blockade in classical Hodgkin lymphoma. All the patients suffered relapse after autologous stem cell transplantation, and brentuximab vedotin exposure differed. Here immunoSEQ multiplex PCR was the method, and the copy in TCRdb shows in-frame clones only, minus some. The profile covers 90,000 to 100,000 clones, with roughly 89% appearing a single time and approximately 11% taken by the ten largest. The sequenced sample was peripheral blood mononuclear cells (PBMCs), obtained before the second cycle of nivolumab. Source of these receptors: a human donor with classical Hodgkin lymphoma.

This chain uses TRBV9 with TRBJ1-1, with D possibly matching TRBD1 (5 bases). Trimming removed 3 bases at V and 1 base at J, with 13 bases between. CDR1 is SGDLS, CDR2 YYNGEE, per germline. This CDR3 is 15 amino acids long. The DNA of the CDR3 is TGTGCCAGCAGCGCCGGGGGAGACTCGAACACTGAAGCTTTCTTT. It codes for CASSAGGDSNTEAFF.

The chain is built from TRBV7-9 and TRBJ2-5; the D gene is possibly TRBD1 (5 bases). There are 16 residues in the CDR3. Germline CDR1 is SEHNR and CDR2 is FQNEAQ (reference sequence). Deletions cut 2 bases from V and 4 bases from J, with 17 bases between. CDR3 in DNA: TGTGCCAGCAGCTTAAAGCGTGCAGGGTATCGAGAGACCCAGTACTTC. This codes for CASSLKRAGYRETQYF.

The table lists this clone with a count of one. The chain uses TRBV5-5 and TRBJ2-7, with no clear D. The CDR3 is 12 amino acids. Germline values: CDR1 SGHKS, CDR2 YYEKEE (reference sequence). V was trimmed by 2 bases and J by 6 bases, leaving 9 bases between them. The CDR3 sequence is CASSFSGTEQYF. As DNA, the CDR3 is TGTGCCAGCAGCTTTTCGGGCACCGAGCAGTACTTC.

The V and J genes are TRBV9 and TRBJ2-1; D tentatively fits TRBD1 or TRBD2 (5 bases each). CDR3 length: 15 residues. Between the trimmed V and J ends, which lost 4 bases and 5 bases, there was a span of 16 bases. Germline lookup yields CDR1 SGDLS and CDR2 YYNGEE. The CDR3 DNA follows: TGTGCCAGCAGCCCTATGTTGGGACGAGACAATGAGCAGTTCTTC. Protein product: CASSPMLGRDNEQFF.

The chain has TRBV10-3 and TRBJ1-2; no clear D gene. Germline V gives CDR1 ENHRY, CDR2 SYGVKD. The CDR3 is 15 amino acids. V lost 0 bases and J 4 bases, leaving 12 bases between the germline ends. The CDR3 sequence: CAISESVLYSYGYTF. DNA of the CDR3: TGTGCCATCAGTGAGTCGGTCTTGTACAGCTATGGCTACACCTTC.

This chain joins TRBV28 and TRBJ1-5; 7 nucleotides agree with TRBD1. V shed 5 bases and J 7 bases; nucleotides not matched to a gene: 11. The CDR3 is 15 residues long. CDR1 is MDHEN and CDR2 is SYDVKM in the germline V gene. This CDR3 reads CASSPPTGLGQPQHF. The CDR3 nucleotides are TGTGCCAGCAGTCCGCCGACAGGGTTGGGGCAGCCCCAGCATTTT.

This sequence joins TRBV6-5 and TRBJ2-5; TRBD1 matches at 7 bases. The CDR3 extends over 14 amino acids. Germline values: CDR1 MNHEY, CDR2 SVGAGI. With V trimmed by 2 bases and J by 4 bases, 4 bases remained unmatched. CDR3 coding DNA: TGTGCCAGCAGTTACACGGCAGGGGGAGAGACCCAGTACTTC. It encodes CASSYTAGGETQYF.

This chain connects TRBV6-4 to TRBJ1-5, with 7 bases matching TRBD1. Trimming took 0 bases from V and 8 from J; bases not matched to a gene: 13. CDR1 and CDR2 from the germline V gene are MRHNA and SNTAGT. The length of the CDR3 is 17 residues. The CDR3 loop reads CASSDSSGTEDCEPQHF. DNA of the CDR3: TGTGCCAGCAGTGACTCTTCCGGGACAGAGGATTGTGAGCCCCAGCATTTT.

The chain employs TRBV6-1 and TRBJ2-3; 12 bases are shared with TRBD2. The length of the CDR3 is 17 residues. V shed 4 bases, J shed 0 bases, and the junction held 5 bases outside the gene matches. Germline values: CDR1 MNHNS, CDR2 SASEGT. The CDR3, as DNA: TGTGCCAGCAGTGGACTAGCGGGGGTCTCTAGCACAGATACGCAGTATTTT. Translating gives CASSGLAGVSSTDTQYF.

The chain links TRBV29-1 to TRBJ2-5; D tentatively reads TRBD1 or TRBD2 (5 bases each). The CDR3 consists of 14 residues. CDR1 and CDR2 from the germline V gene are SQVTM and ANQGSEA. V lost 1 base, J lost 7 bases, and 16 bases lay in between. The CDR3 is CSVEALGPSTTQYF. The CDR3 nucleotides read TGCAGCGTTGAAGCTTTGGGACCATCTACGACCCAGTACTTC.

The J gene is TRBJ2-2, the V gene TRBV19; D perhaps matches TRBD2 (5 bases). The germline V gene encodes CDR1 LNHDA and CDR2 SQIVND (reference sequence). The CDR3 length is 13 residues. Trimming stripped 5 bases from V and 6 bases from J, with 10 bases between. CDR3 nucleotides: TGTGCCAGTAGTCCCCGGGGAGCCGGGGAGCTGTTTTTT. Protein: CASSPRGAGELFF.

V usage is TRBV28 and J usage is TRBJ2-1; 9 bases are a match to TRBD2. Germline trimming cut 5 bases from V and 10 bases from J; bases unmatched to any gene: 12. Per germline, CDR1 MDHEN and CDR2 SYDVKM. This CDR3 has 15 amino acids. In DNA form, the CDR3 reads TGTGCCAGCAGTCCTAGGACTAGCGCCTGGGAGGAGCAGTTCTTC. This encodes CASSPRTSAWEEQFF.

The CDR3 loop is CASSQRDRGSGANVLTF. CDR3 in DNA: TGCGCCAGCAGCCAACGGGACAGGGGATCTGGGGCCAACGTCCTGACTTTC. The chain joins TRBV4-1 to TRBJ2-6, with TRBD1 matching 10 bases. This CDR3 has 17 residues. Germline V gene sequence: CDR1 MGHRA, CDR2 YSYEKL. J gave up 1 base and V 2 bases, and 2 bases lay outside the gene matches.

This clone was recorded once. The V call is TRBV18, the J call TRBJ2-3, with 7 bases aligning to TRBD1. CDR3 length: 15 amino acids. Trimming cost V 5 bases and J 2 bases; bases outside gene matches: 7. Germline V gene data show CDR1 as KGHSH and CDR2 as LQKENI. DNA of the CDR3: TGTGCCAGCTCATTGGGACAGCTCATCACAGATACGCAGTATTTT. Encoded protein: CASSLGQLITDTQYF.

This sequence joins TRBV5-1 and TRBJ2-5, with 8 bases aligning to TRBD1. After removal of 3 bases from V and 4 bases from J, the junction contained 8 bases not matched to a gene. The CDR3 runs 15 residues. Germline lookup yields CDR1 SGHRS and CDR2 YFSETQ. In nucleotides, the CDR3 is TGCGCCAGCAGCTCCAGCGGACAGGGCGGAGAGACCCAGTACTTC. The encoded protein is CASSSSGQGGETQYF.

The chain is built from TRBV2 and TRBJ1-1, with D tentatively TRBD1 (6 bases). The CDR3 consists of 15 residues. V was cut by 2 bases and J by 5 bases, with 15 bases left in between. The germline gives CDR1 SNHLY, CDR2 FYNNEI. The chain's CDR3 is CASSELGGLGTEAFF. CDR3 nucleotides: TGTGCCAGCAGTGAACTTGGGGGGCTGGGAACTGAAGCTTTCTTT.

This clone was observed once. The V call is TRBV4-2, the J call TRBJ2-2; D perhaps matches TRBD2 (6 bases). This CDR3 is built from 17 residues. The V and J ends lost 1 base and 4 bases respectively, with 16 bases between them. Germline V gives CDR1 LGHNA, CDR2 YNFKEQ. The CDR3 sequence: CASSQAAGSGATGELFF. CDR3 DNA sequence: TGTGCCAGCAGCCAAGCCGCGGGGAGCGGAGCCACCGGGGAGCTGTTTTTT.

The rearrangement uses TRBV18 and TRBJ2-4, with a weak D call TRBD2 (6 bases). The germline V gene has CDR1 KGHSH and CDR2 LQKENI. Trimming pared 6 bases from V and 3 bases from J, leaving 27 bases between. The CDR3 length is 19 residues. CDR3: CASSPVSGLGIGVKNIQYF. CDR3 nucleotides: TGTGCCAGCTCTCCTGTATCGGGACTCGGAATCGGGGTCAAAAACATTCAGTACTTC.

The rearrangement links TRBV18 to TRBJ1-2; possible D gene TRBD1, 6 bases. Per germline, CDR1 KGHSH and CDR2 LQKENI. The V and J ends lost 2 bases and 7 bases respectively, with 14 bases between them. This CDR3 contains 14 residues. CDR3 in amino acids: CASSPSWGAGGYTF. For the CDR3, the DNA is TGTGCCAGCTCACCATCTTGGGGGGCTGGTGGCTACACCTTC.

J is TRBJ1-2 and V is TRBV11-2, with TRBD1 matching 7 bases. Germline lookup yields CDR1 SGHAT and CDR2 FQNNGV. The V and J ends lost 3 bases and 8 bases, in that order; junction bases with no gene match: 6. The CDR3 extends over 13 amino acids. CDR3 sequence: CASSLQGEGGYTF. Written as DNA, the CDR3 is TGTGCCAGCAGCTTGCAGGGGGAAGGGGGCTACACCTTC.

The V call is TRBV4-1, the J call TRBJ2-3; 11 bases map to TRBD2. With V trimmed by 0 bases and J by 4 bases, 12 bases remained unmatched. Germline CDR1 and CDR2: MGHRA and YSYEKL. The length of the CDR3 is 19 residues. DNA of the CDR3: TGCGCCAGCAGCCAAGAAGGTAGCGGGGGGGCCGGGGTCGCAGATACGCAGTATTTT. Translation gives CASSQEGSGGAGVADTQYF.

The chain carries TRBV27 and TRBJ2-7; the match to TRBD2 covers 8 bases. Germline V lookup: CDR1 MNHEY, CDR2 SMNVEV (reference sequence). V was pared by 5 bases and J by 6 bases, with 15 bases of the junction left unmatched. This CDR3 is 16 amino acids long. This chain's CDR3 is CASSPEAGAFSVEQYF. CDR3 nucleotide sequence: TGTGCCAGCAGTCCAGAAGCGGGGGCCTTTTCGGTCGAGCAGTACTTC.

This chain links TRBV11-1 with TRBJ2-7; D is unresolved. The CDR3 sequence is 15 residues long. Germline CDR1 and CDR2: SGHAT and FQDESV (reference sequence). Trimming left V 2 bases short and J 1 base short, with 12 bases between. The CDR3 region has the DNA TGTGCCAGCAGCTTATCCCAGGCCGAGTCCTACGAGCAGTACTTC. Protein product: CASSLSQAESYEQYF.

This clone was detected once. The V gene is TRBV5-1, the J gene TRBJ2-2, with a possible D match to TRBD1 (5 bases). V was trimmed by 5 bases and J by 7 bases, leaving 6 bases between them. The CDR3 is 11 amino acids. Germline V gene data show CDR1 as SGHRS and CDR2 as YFSETQ. CDR3 DNA sequence: TGCGCCAGCAGGCAGGGCGGGGAGCTGTTTTTT. Protein product: CASRQGGELFF.

This chain connects TRBV4-2 to TRBJ2-7, with a possible D match to TRBD2 (5 bases). CDR3 length: 13 residues. Germline V lookup: CDR1 LGHNA, CDR2 YNFKEQ. The germline V and J ends were trimmed by 1 base and 6 bases, with 10 bases remaining between them. The CDR3 spells CASSQGVGAEQYF. Written as DNA, the CDR3 is TGTGCCAGCAGCCAAGGTGTGGGAGCCGAGCAGTACTTC.

The rearrangement links TRBV19 to TRBJ1-5; D gene ambiguous. Germline V gene sequence: CDR1 LNHDA, CDR2 SQIVND (reference sequence). The CDR3 totals 13 residues. V was shortened by 5 bases and J by 5 bases, with 10 bases between the two germline ends. The CDR3 nucleotides are TGTGCCAGTAGTGTAAAGGACGATCAGCCCCAGCATTTT. This codes for CASSVKDDQPQHF. Using reference TRBV19 and TRBJ1-5 for the parts outside the CDR3, the full variable domain is DGGITQSPKYLFRKEGQNVTLSCEQNLNHDAMYWYRQDPGQGLRLIYYSQIVNDFQKGDIAEGYSVSREKKESFPLTVTSAQKNPTAFYLCASSVKDDQPQHFGDGTRLSIL.

This clone was seen once. The rearrangement links TRBV27 to TRBJ2-1; D remains unclear. The CDR3 totals 12 residues. The germline V gene encodes CDR1 MNHEY and CDR2 SMNVEV (reference sequence). The V end was cut by 5 bases, the J end by 10 bases, with 12 bases between. The CDR3 sequence: CASSPTSSEQFF. CDR3 bases: TGTGCCAGCAGTCCCACCTCGTCCGAGCAGTTCTTC.

J is TRBJ2-7 and V is TRBV5-4; D not resolved. Germline lookup yields CDR1 SGHNT and CDR2 YYREEE (reference sequence). The CDR3 extends over 12 amino acids. V lost 3 bases, J lost 2 bases, and 6 bases lay in between. In DNA, the CDR3 is TGTGCCAGCAGCTCCACCCCCTACGAGCAGTACTTC. Its protein is CASSSTPYEQYF.